The source of this T cell receptor (beta chain) is a study of graft-versus-host responses after intestinal transplantation. To release intraepithelial and lamina propria lymphocytes, the graft tissue was processed. Whole-study findings and limits: Patients with graft-donor T cell macrochimerism had high graft-versus-host to host-versus-graft clonal ratios in allografts.

This table comes from immunoSEQ multiplex PCR, and its TCRdb copy is limited to in-frame clones, with some not included. The data hold approximately 12,000 clones, with around four fifths observed a single time. V was shortened by 3 bases and J by 4 bases, with 13 bases between the two germline ends. The CDR3 runs to 15 residues. CDR1 is LNHDA and CDR2 is SQIVND in the germline V gene (reference sequence). On this clone: Its antigen is still unknown.

The sequenced sample was ileum tissue, obtained 23 days after intestinal transplant. The chain links TRBV19 to TRBJ2-1, with unresolved D. The TCR was taken from a human patient who received an intestinal transplant, so some T cells may come from the graft donor. The CDR3 is CASSMGTSPYNEQFF. Written as DNA, the CDR3 is TGTGCCAGTAGTATGGGCACCTCCCCTTACAATGAGCAGTTCTTC. Drawing the rest from reference TRBV19 and TRBJ2-1, the complete variable domain is DGGITQSPKYLFRKEGQNVTLSCEQNLNHDAMYWYRQDPGQGLRLIYYSQIVNDFQKGDIAEGYSVSREKKESFPLTVTSAQKNPTAFYLCASSMGTSPYNEQFFGPGTRLTVL.